The 5 T cell receptor beta chains below come from one sample, sequenced in a study of T cells in tuberculosis. After thawing and overnight rest, PBMC were stained with GMM-loaded CD1B tetramer, viability dye and anti-CD3 for sorting. C32 glucose monomycolate from Rhodococcus equi was loaded onto the CD1B tetramers. Clones were read by immunoSEQ multiplex PCR, and TCRdb kept only the in-frame ones, dropping some. This sample has 70,000 to 95,000 clones, with approximately 90% found just once. Sequenced: CD1b-GMM tetramer-negative cells sorted from PBMCs. These receptors were collected from an adult woman with latent tuberculosis.

The V gene is TRBV7-9, the J gene TRBJ2-4; TRBD2 matches at 12 bases. V gave up 5 bases and J gave up 6 bases; unmatched junction bases: 2. The CDR3 covers 14 residues. Germline V CDR1 and CDR2: SEHNR, FQNEAQ (reference sequence). The CDR3 spells CASSPGLAGNIQYF. The CDR3 region has the DNA TGTGCCAGCAGCCCGGGACTAGCGGGAAACATTCAGTACTTC.

The J gene is TRBJ1-6, the V gene TRBV10-2, with TRBD1 matching 9 bases. The V and J ends lost 7 bases and 9 bases, in that order; junction bases with no gene match: 7. Germline V gene sequence: CDR1 WSHSY, CDR2 SAAADI. The CDR3 has 14 amino acids. In DNA, the CDR3 is TGCGCCAGCAACCCGACAGGGGGGGCTTCACCCCTCCACTTT. It codes for CASNPTGGASPLHF.

The J gene is TRBJ2-7, the V gene TRBV6-5; D might be TRBD1 (5 bases). CDR1 is MNHEY and CDR2 is SVGAGI in the germline V gene. This CDR3 contains 15 residues. The V end was cut by 2 bases, the J end by 3 bases, with 14 bases between. CDR3 coding DNA: TGTGCCAGCAGTTACGGATCGACAGCCCACTACGAGCAGTACGTC. Amino acids: CASSYGSTAHYEQYV.

The rearrangement links TRBV7-7 to TRBJ2-5, with a possible D match to TRBD1 (6 bases). The CDR3 is 13 amino acids. Germline CDR1 reads SSHAT; CDR2 reads FNYEAQ (reference sequence). This CDR3 reads CASSSGQQETQYF. The CDR3 DNA sequence: TGTGCTAGCTCGTCCGGACAGCAAGAGACCCAGTACTTC.

The V call is TRBV9, the J call TRBJ1-2, with 10 bases identical to TRBD1. V was pared by 4 bases and J by 8 bases, with 5 bases of the junction left unmatched. The germline gives CDR1 SGDLS, CDR2 YYNGEE. The CDR3 is 13 amino acids. CDR3 protein: CASSLRQGAGYTF. CDR3 coding DNA: TGTGCCAGCAGCTTAAGACAGGGGGCGGGCTACACCTTC.